The present T cell receptor (beta chain) was sequenced within a study of T cells expressing NK-cell markers. On the study more broadly: Underlying the TCR beta repertoires were sorted CD3+CD56+NKG2C+, CD3+CD56+NKG2C- and CD3+CD56-NKG2C+ T cells.

Study findings and constraints: HCMV specificity of the expanded NKG2C+ T cell clones stayed unclear. One observes that, in a handful of donors, these clonotypes were also the leading ones within the CD3+CD56-NKG2C+ fraction.

As to this clonotype: Antigen specificity is unknown.

With UMIs, 5'RACE template switching was used to make TCR beta cDNA. TCRdb re-analyzed the 5' RACE reads; it lists each CDR3 protein once, without DNA. The record lists under 200,000 distinct CDR3 sequences, of which the ten most abundant hold approximately 17%. The sequenced material came from blood T cells: a sorted CD56 or NKG2C T cell subset, CD4+ or CD8+ T cells, or bulk PBMC T cells (not recorded which). The receptor's source is a woman aged 18-70 years in good health.

CDR3 in amino acids: CASRSGQDTEAFF. The genes are TRBV6-1 and TRBJ1-1; TCRdb indicates TRBD1, and absent DNA this call remains unverified. This CDR3 spans 13 amino acids. The germline CDR1 and CDR2 sequences are MNHNS and SASEGT.